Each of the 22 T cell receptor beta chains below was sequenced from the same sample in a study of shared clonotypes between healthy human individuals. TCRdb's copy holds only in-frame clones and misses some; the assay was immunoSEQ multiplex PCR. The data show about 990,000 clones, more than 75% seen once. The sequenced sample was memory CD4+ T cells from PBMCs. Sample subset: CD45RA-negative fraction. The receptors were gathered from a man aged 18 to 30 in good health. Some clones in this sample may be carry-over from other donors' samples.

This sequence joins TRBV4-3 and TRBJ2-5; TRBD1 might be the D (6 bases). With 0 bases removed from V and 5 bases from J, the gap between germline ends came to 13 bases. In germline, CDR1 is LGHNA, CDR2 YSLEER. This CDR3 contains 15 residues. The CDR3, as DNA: TGCGCCAGCAGCCAAGAAGGACAGTACGGGGAGACCCAGTACTTC. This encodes CASSQEGQYGETQYF.

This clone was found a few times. The CDR3 bases are TGTGCCAGCAGCGCGACTAGCGGGACTCGCTACGAGCAGTACTTC. This codes for CASSATSGTRYEQYF. The chain joins TRBV11-2 to TRBJ2-7; 11 bases match TRBD2. The CDR3 runs to 15 residues. With V trimmed by 5 bases and J by 3 bases, 6 bases remained unmatched. Germline CDR1 SGHAT, CDR2 FQNNGV.

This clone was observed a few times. This chain's CDR3 is CASSEQRDRNQPQHF. CDR3 nucleotides: TGTGCCAGCAGTGAACAGAGGGACCGGAATCAGCCCCAGCATTTT. The chain carries TRBV6-1 and TRBJ1-5; D is possibly TRBD1 (5 bases). This CDR3 has 15 amino acids. V shed 2 bases and J shed 4 bases, with 12 bases lying between them. Germline lookup yields CDR1 MNHNS and CDR2 SASEGT.

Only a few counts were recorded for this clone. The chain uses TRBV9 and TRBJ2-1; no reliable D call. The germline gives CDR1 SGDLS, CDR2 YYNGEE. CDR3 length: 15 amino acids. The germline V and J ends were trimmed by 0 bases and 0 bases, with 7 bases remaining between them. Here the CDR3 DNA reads TGTGCCAGCAGCGTAGATCCCAGCTCCTACAATGAGCAGTTCTTC. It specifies CASSVDPSSYNEQFF.

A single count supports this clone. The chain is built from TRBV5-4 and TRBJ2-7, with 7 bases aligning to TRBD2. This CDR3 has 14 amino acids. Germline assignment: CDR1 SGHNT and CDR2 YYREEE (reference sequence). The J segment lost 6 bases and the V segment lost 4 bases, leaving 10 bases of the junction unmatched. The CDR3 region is CASSRTGEGREQYF. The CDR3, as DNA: TGTGCCAGCAGCCGGACGGGGGAGGGACGCGAGCAGTACTTC.

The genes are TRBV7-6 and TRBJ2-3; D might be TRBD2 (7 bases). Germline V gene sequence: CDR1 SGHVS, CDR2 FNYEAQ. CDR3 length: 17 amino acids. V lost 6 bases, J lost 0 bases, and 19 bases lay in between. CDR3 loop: CASSSRGGGGSTDTQYF. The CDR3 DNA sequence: TGTGCCAGCAGTTCCAGAGGGGGGGGAGGTAGCACAGATACGCAGTATTTT.

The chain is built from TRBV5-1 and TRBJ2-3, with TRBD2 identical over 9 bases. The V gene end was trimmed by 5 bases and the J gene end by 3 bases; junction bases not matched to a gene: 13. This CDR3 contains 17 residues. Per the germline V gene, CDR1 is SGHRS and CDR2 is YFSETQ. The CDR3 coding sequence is TGCGCCAGCAGTTTTGACCCGGGACTAGCAGGAACAGATACGCAGTATTTT. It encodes CASSFDPGLAGTDTQYF.

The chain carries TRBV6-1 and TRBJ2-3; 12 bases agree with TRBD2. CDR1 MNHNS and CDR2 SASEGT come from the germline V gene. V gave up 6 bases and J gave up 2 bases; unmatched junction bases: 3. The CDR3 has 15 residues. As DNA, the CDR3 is TGTGCCAGCAGCGGACTAGCGGGGACCACAGATACGCAGTATTTT. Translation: CASSGLAGTTDTQYF.

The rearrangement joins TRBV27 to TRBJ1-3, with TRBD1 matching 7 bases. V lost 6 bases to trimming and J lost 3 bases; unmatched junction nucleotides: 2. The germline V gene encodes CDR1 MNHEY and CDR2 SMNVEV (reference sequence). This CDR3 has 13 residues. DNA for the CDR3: TGTGCCAGCAGGGGACAGCTTGGAAACACCATATATTTT. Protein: CASRGQLGNTIYF.

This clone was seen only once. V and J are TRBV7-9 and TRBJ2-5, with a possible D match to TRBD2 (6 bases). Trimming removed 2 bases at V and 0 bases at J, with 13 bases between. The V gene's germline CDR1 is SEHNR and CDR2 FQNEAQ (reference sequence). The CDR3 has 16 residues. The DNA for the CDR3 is TGTGCCAGCAGCTTACTGGGACTTACGTACCAAGAGACCCAGTACTTC. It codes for CASSLLGLTYQETQYF.

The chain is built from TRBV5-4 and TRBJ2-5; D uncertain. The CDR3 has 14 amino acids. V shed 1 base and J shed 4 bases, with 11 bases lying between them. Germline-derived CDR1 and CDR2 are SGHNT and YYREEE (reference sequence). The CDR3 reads CASSLSSEGETQYF. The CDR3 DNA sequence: TGTGCCAGCAGCTTGAGTTCAGAAGGAGAGACCCAGTACTTC. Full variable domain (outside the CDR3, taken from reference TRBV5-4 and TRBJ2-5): ETGVTQSPTHLIKTRGQQVTLRCSSQSGHNTVSWYQQALGQGPQFIFQYYREEENGRGNFPPRFSGLQFPNYSSELNVNALELDDSALYLCASSLSSEGETQYFGPGTRLLVL.

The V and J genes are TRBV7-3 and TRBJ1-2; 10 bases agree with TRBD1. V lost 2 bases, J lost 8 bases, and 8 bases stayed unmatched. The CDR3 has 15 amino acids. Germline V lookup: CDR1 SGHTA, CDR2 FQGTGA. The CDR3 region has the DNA TGTGCCAGCAGCTTACGACCGGACAGGGGGTCGGGCTACACCTTC. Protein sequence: CASSLRPDRGSGYTF.

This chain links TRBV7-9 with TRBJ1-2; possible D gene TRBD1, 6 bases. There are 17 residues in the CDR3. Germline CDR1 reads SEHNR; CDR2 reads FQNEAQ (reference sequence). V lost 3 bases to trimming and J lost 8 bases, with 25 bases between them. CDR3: CASSLQRLGAVASGYTF. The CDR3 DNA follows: TGTGCCAGCAGCTTGCAAAGGCTGGGGGCAGTGGCGTCGGGCTACACCTTC.

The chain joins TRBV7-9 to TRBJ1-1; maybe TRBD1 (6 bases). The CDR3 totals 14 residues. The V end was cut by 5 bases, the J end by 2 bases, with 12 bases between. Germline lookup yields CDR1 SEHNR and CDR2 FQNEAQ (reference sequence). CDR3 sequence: CASSPRGANTEAFF. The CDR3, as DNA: TGTGCCAGCAGCCCCAGGGGCGCTAACACTGAAGCTTTCTTT.

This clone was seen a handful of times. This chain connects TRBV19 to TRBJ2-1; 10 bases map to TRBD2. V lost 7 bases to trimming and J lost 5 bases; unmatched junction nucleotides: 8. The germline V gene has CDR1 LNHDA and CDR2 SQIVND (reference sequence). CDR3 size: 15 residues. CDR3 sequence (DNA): TGTGCCAGTATGGTCCACGGGACTAGCGACAATGAGCAGTTCTTC. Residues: CASMVHGTSDNEQFF.

The CDR3 coding sequence is TGTGCCAGCAGCTTGAATGCTGAGCAGTTCTTC. This gives the protein CASSLNAEQFF. The J gene is TRBJ2-1, the V gene TRBV11-3; D not certain. The CDR3 covers 11 residues. V was cut by 3 bases and J by 9 bases, with 6 bases left in between. Germline loops: CDR1 SGHNT, CDR2 YENEEA. The full variable domain, completed using reference TRBV11-3 and TRBJ2-1, is EAGVVQSPRYKIIEKKQPVAFWCNPISGHNTLYWYLQNLGQGPELLIRYENEEAVDDSQLPKDRFSAERLKGVDSTLKIQPAELGDSAVYLCASSLNAEQFFGPGTRLTVL.

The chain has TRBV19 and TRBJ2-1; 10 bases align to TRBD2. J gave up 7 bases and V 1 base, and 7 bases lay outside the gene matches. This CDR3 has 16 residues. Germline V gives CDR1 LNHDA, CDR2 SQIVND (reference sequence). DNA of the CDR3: TGTGCCAGTAGTATAGGAAGCGGGAGGGCCAGGAATGAGCAGTTCTTC. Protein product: CASSIGSGRARNEQFF.

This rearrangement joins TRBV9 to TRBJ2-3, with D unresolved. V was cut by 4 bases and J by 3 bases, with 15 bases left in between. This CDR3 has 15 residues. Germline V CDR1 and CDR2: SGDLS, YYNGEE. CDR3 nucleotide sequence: TGTGCCAGCAGCCCCAACCCCGACCATACAGATACGCAGTATTTT. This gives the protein CASSPNPDHTDTQYF.

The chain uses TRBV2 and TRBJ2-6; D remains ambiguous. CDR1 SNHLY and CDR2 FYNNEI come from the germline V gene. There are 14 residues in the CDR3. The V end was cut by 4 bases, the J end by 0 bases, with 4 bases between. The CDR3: CASSVGSGANVLTF. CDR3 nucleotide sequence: TGTGCCAGCAGTGTTGGCTCTGGGGCCAACGTCCTGACTTTC.

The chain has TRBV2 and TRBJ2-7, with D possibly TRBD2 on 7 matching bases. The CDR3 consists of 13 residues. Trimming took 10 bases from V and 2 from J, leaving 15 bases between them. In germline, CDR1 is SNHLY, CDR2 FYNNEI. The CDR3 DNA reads TGTGCCACAACGGGGGGCTCCACCTACGAGCAGTACTTC. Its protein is CATTGGSTYEQYF.

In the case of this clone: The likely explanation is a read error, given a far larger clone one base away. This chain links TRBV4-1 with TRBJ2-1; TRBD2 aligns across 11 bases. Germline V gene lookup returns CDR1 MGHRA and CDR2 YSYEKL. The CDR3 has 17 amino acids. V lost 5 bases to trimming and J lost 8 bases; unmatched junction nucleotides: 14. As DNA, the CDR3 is TGCGCCAGCAGCTTTACGGGCACTAGCGGGAGTGGTTATGAGCAGTTCTTC. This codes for CASSFTGTSGSGYEQFF.

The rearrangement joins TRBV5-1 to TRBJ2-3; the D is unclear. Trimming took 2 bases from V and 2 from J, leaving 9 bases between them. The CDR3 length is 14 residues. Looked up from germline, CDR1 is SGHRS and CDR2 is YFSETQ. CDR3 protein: CASSFLNPTDTQYF. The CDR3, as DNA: TGCGCCAGCAGCTTTTTGAACCCCACAGATACGCAGTATTTT.